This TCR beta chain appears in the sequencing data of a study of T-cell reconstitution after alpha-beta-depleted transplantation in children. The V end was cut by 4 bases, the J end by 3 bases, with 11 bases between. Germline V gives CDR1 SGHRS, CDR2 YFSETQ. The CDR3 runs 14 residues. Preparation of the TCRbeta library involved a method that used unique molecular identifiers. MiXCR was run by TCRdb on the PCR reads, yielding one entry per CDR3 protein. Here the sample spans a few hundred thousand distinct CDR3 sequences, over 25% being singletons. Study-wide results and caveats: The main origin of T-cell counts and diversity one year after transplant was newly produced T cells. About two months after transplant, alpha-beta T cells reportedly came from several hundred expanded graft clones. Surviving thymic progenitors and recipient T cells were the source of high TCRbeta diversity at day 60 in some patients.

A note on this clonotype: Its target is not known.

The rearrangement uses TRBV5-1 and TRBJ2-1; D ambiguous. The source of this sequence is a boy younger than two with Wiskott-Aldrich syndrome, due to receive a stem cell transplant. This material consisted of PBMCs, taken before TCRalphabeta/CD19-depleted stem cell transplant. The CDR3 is CASSVPKGYNEQFF. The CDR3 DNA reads TGCGCCAGCAGCGTCCCAAAGGGCTACAATGAGCAGTTCTTC.